The text below deals with one T cell receptor (beta chain). This record belongs to a study of CD8+ T cells in alopecia areata. RNA, once extracted, was reverse transcribed into cDNA for use as the sequencing template. The repertoire was sequenced with immunoSEQ multiplex PCR; TCRdb's copy has only in-frame clones and lacks some. The table includes about 110,000 clones, approximately 63% detected once. The sample was CD8+ T cells sorted from blood. The sequence derives from a human donor in good health.

CDR3 residues: CASSFSTGATYEQYF. In nucleotides, the CDR3 is TGCGCCAGCAGCTTCTCGACAGGGGCCACCTACGAGCAGTACTTC. The chain carries TRBV5-1 and TRBJ2-7, with TRBD1 matching over 8 bases. The CDR3 runs to 15 residues. Looked up from germline, CDR1 is SGHRS and CDR2 is YFSETQ. Trimming took 2 bases from V and 2 from J; bases not matched to a gene: 6. Complete variable domain (other parts from reference TRBV5-1 and TRBJ2-7): KAGVTQTPRYLIKTRGQQVTLSCSPISGHRSVSWYQQTPGQGLQFLFEYFSETQRNKGNFPGRFSGRQFSNSRSEMNVSTLELGDSALYLCASSFSTGATYEQYFGPGTRLTVT.